The 25 T cell receptor beta chains reported below all come from one sample, sequenced in a study of vaccination and CD4 T cells after COVID-19. Treatment reported: approximately nine-day PBMC culture with coronavirus spike peptide pools or control peptides (ViraFEST assay). These receptors' antigens are unknown. Researchers used the Oncomine TCR Beta short-read assay to sequence DNA from cultured CD4+ T cells. TCRdb re-called the PCR reads through MiXCR, storing one row per CDR3 protein. Altogether roughly 17,000 distinct CDR3 sequences are present, about 53% being singletons, with the ten largest covering roughly 3.6%. The material was CD4+ T cells from blood, cultured in vitro, obtained before SARS-CoV-2 vaccination. The receptors derive from a human donor who had recovered from COVID-19.

V gene TRBV6-2 or TRBV6-3 combines with J gene TRBJ1-1, with D possibly being TRBD1 (5 bases). Germline values: CDR1 MNHEY, CDR2 SVGEGT. V gave up 2 bases and J gave up 0 bases, with 19 bases separating them. The CDR3 length is 18 residues. The CDR3 loop reads CASSYGSRDRFLNTEAFF. The CDR3 DNA reads TGTGCCAGCAGTTACGGATCCCGTGACAGATTTTTGAACACTGAAGCTTTCTTT.

About this clonotype itself: The junction and the germline gene differ at one end; a read error may be behind it. CDR3 DNA: TGTGCCACCAGTGACGGGACAGATTATTCACCCCTCCACTTT. It translates to CATSDGTDYSPLHF. V gene TRBV10-3 combines with J gene TRBJ1-6; TRBD1 matches at 7 bases. Germline V gives CDR1 ENHRY, CDR2 SYGVKD. The CDR3 extends over 14 amino acids.

The V gene is TRBV19, the J gene TRBJ1-2; the D gene is possibly TRBD1 (6 bases). The germline V gene has CDR1 LNHDA and CDR2 SQIVND (reference sequence). The CDR3 contains 12 residues. V gave up 7 bases and J gave up 7 bases, with 13 bases separating them. The CDR3 sequence: CASNRADRGYTF. As DNA, the CDR3 is TGTGCCAGTAACAGGGCAGACCGTGGCTACACCTTC.

V usage is TRBV28 and J usage is TRBJ2-5; D gene ambiguous. CDR1 is MDHEN, CDR2 SYDVKM, per germline. CDR3 length: 11 amino acids. Trimming left V 4 bases short and J 5 bases short, with 5 bases between. CDR3 nucleotides: TGTGCCAGCAGTTCGCGGGAGACCCAGTACTTC. Translating gives CASSSRETQYF. Full variable domain (rest looked up from reference TRBV28 and TRBJ2-5): DVKVTQSSRYLVKRTGEKVFLECVQDMDHENMFWYRQDPGLGLRLIYFSYDVKMKEKGDIPEGYSVSREKKERFSLILESASTNQTSMYLCASSSRETQYFGPGTRLLVL.

The chain has TRBV20-1 and TRBJ2-1, with D perhaps TRBD2 (6 bases). The CDR3 extends over 17 amino acids. Germline CDR1 reads DFQATT; CDR2 reads SNEGSKA (reference sequence). As DNA, the CDR3 is TGCGGCCCAAAAGGGGCCCGGCGGGGAAGCTCCTACAATGAGCAGTTCTTC. It yields the protein CGPKGARRGSSYNEQFF.

The chain carries TRBV20-1 and TRBJ2-3, with 9 bases fitting TRBD2. Germline values: CDR1 DFQATT, CDR2 SNEGSKA (reference sequence). Losses at the gene ends were 6 bases for V and 7 bases for J; bases not matched to a gene: 20. The CDR3 sequence is 17 residues long. CDR3 loop: CSAYDRLAGLLGYTQYF. CDR3 DNA: TGCAGTGCCTACGATAGGCTAGCGGGACTCCTAGGGTATACGCAGTATTTT.

This clonotype was picked up a small number of times. The gene calls are TRBV7-2 and TRBJ1-6; D gene uncertain. CDR1 and CDR2 (germline): SGHTA, FQGNSA. The CDR3 is made up of 14 amino acids. Trimming removed 7 bases from V and 9 bases from J, with 16 bases in between. In DNA form, the CDR3 reads TGTGCCAGCAAGGGCGGAACGGGCCCTTCACCCCTCCACTTT. It translates to CASKGGTGPSPLHF.

This chain links TRBV24-1 with TRBJ2-2, with TRBD1 matching 7 bases. The length of the CDR3 is 15 residues. Germline V lookup: CDR1 KGHDR, CDR2 SFDVKD. V lost 4 bases to trimming and J lost 4 bases; unmatched junction nucleotides: 5. As DNA, the CDR3 is TGTGCCACCAGTGACCCGACAGGGACCACCGGGGAGCTGTTTTTT. Amino acid sequence: CATSDPTGTTGELFF.

The rearrangement joins TRBV12-3 or TRBV12-4 to TRBJ2-7; 8 positions agree with TRBD2. V lost 8 bases to trimming and J lost 9 bases; unmatched junction nucleotides: 12. The CDR3 is 13 residues long. The chain's CDR3 is CASGASGRFAQYF. The CDR3 DNA is TGTGCCAGCGGGGCTAGCGGGCGGTTTGCGCAGTACTTC.

The table lists this clonotype with a count of one. This chain joins TRBV6-2 or TRBV6-3 and TRBJ1-2, with D possibly TRBD1 on 5 matching bases. The CDR3 covers 14 residues. Germline V lookup: CDR1 MNHEY, CDR2 SVGEGT. Trimming stripped 7 bases from V and 4 bases from J, with 16 bases between. CDR3 region: CASTFGWDGYGYTF. The CDR3 DNA follows: TGTGCCAGCACATTTGGATGGGACGGCTATGGCTACACCTTC.

This clonotype turned up a few times. The rearrangement uses TRBV20-1 and TRBJ1-1; D uncertain. With 4 bases removed from V and 0 bases from J, the gap between germline ends came to 6 bases. The CDR3 consists of 12 residues. The germline V gene has CDR1 DFQATT and CDR2 SNEGSKA (reference sequence). For the CDR3, the DNA is TGCAGTGCTACGCAGATGAACACTGAAGCTTTCTTT. It is translated as CSATQMNTEAFF.

This clonotype occurred a few times. The V gene is TRBV15, the J gene TRBJ2-7; D perhaps matches TRBD1 (7 bases). This CDR3 has 15 residues. Trimming cost V 5 bases and J 3 bases, with 17 bases left between them. The germline gives CDR1 LNHNV, CDR2 YYDKDF (reference sequence). The DNA of the CDR3 is TGTGCCACCAGCCCGACCAGGGGGGTACGCTACGAGCAGTACTTC. Protein product: CATSPTRGVRYEQYF.

The chain joins TRBV7-8 to TRBJ2-5; TRBD1 might be the D (5 bases). The germline V gene encodes CDR1 SGHVS and CDR2 FQNEAQ. V lost 3 bases and J lost 0, with 8 bases in between. CDR3 size: 14 residues. CDR3 residues: CASSLTENQETQYF. DNA for the CDR3: TGTGCCAGCAGCTTGACAGAGAACCAAGAGACCCAGTACTTC. Based on the CDR3 plus reference TRBV7-8 and TRBJ2-5, the full variable domain is GAGVSQSPRYKVAKRGQDVALRCDPISGHVSLFWYQQALGQGPEFLTYFQNEAQLDKSGLPSDRFFAERPEGSVSTLKIQRTQQEDSAVYLCASSLTENQETQYFGPGTRLLVL.

This chain uses TRBV11-2 with TRBJ1-6; D uncertain. The CDR3 loop spans 14 amino acids. Germline lookup yields CDR1 SGHAT and CDR2 FQNNGV. V was clipped by 3 bases and J by 5 bases, with 8 bases between them. Written as DNA, the CDR3 is TGTGCCAGCAGCTTCTCGGGAGATAATTCACCCCTCCACTTT. Amino acid sequence: CASSFSGDNSPLHF.

The count of this clonotype is one. The chain is built from TRBV20-1 and TRBJ1-4; 7 bases agree with TRBD1. V lost 0 bases, J lost 0 bases, and 4 bases stayed unmatched. Germline V lookup: CDR1 DFQATT, CDR2 SNEGSKA (reference sequence). The CDR3 is made up of 16 amino acids. In DNA, the CDR3 is TGCAGTGCTAGAGATGACAGGGAGCCAACTAATGAAAAACTGTTTTTT. This encodes CSARDDREPTNEKLFF.

The CDR3, as DNA: TGTGCCAGCAGCCCAACTGCAGGGCGTGAGTCTGCCGGGGAGCTGTTTTTT. As protein: CASSPTAGRESAGELFF. The genes are TRBV11-3 and TRBJ2-2; possibly TRBD1 for D (5 bases). The CDR3 runs to 17 residues. Germline V gene sequence: CDR1 SGHNT, CDR2 YENEEA. Trimming shortened V by 5 bases and J by 6 bases, and 22 bases separated the two germline ends. The variable domain in full, with the rest retrieved from reference TRBV11-3 and TRBJ2-2, is EAGVVQSPRYKIIEKKQPVAFWCNPISGHNTLYWYLQNLGQGPELLIRYENEEAVDDSQLPKDRFSAERLKGVDSTLKIQPAELGDSAVYLCASSPTAGRESAGELFFGEGSRLTVL.

The V and J genes are TRBV28 and TRBJ1-2; unclear D gene. The V end lost 3 bases, the J end lost 4 bases, and 12 bases lay between the germline ends. The CDR3 has 14 residues. Germline V gene data show CDR1 as MDHEN and CDR2 as SYDVKM. The CDR3 loop reads CASSFHQPTYGYTF. DNA of the CDR3: TGTGCCAGCAGTTTCCACCAACCTACCTATGGCTACACCTTC.

This clonotype came up a few times. The chain combines TRBV19 with TRBJ2-3, with 12 bases aligning to TRBD2. The V gene end was trimmed by 8 bases and the J gene end by 1 base; junction bases not matched to a gene: 1. The CDR3 length is 14 residues. CDR1 and CDR2 from the germline V gene are LNHDA and SQIVND (reference sequence). This CDR3 reads CASGLAGRTDTQYF. The CDR3 coding sequence is TGTGCCAGTGGACTAGCGGGGCGCACAGATACGCAGTATTTT.

On this clonotype: One junction end does not reproduce the germline sequence, and a read error may be involved. The chain is built from TRBV6-1 and TRBJ1-1; D gene uncertain. The CDR3 runs 15 residues. CDR1 is MNHNS and CDR2 is SASEGT in the germline V gene. CDR3 region: CVSSEALRWETEAFF. CDR3 bases: TGTGTCAGCAGTGAAGCGCTTCGTTGGGAGACTGAAGCTTTCTTT.

The gene calls are TRBV7-2 and TRBJ1-5, with D perhaps matching TRBD1 (5 bases). The CDR3 length is 15 residues. The V and J ends lost 3 bases and 3 bases respectively, with 12 bases between them. CDR1 is SGHTA and CDR2 is FQGNSA in the germline V gene. CDR3 DNA: TGTGCCAGCAGCTTGGACACTTCGTACAATCAGCCCCAGCATTTT. This gives the protein CASSLDTSYNQPQHF.

The gene calls are TRBV29-1 and TRBJ1-2; possible D gene TRBD1, 6 bases. CDR3 length: 14 residues. V was cut by 5 bases and J by 4 bases, with 17 bases left in between. The V gene's germline CDR1 is SQVTM and CDR2 ANQGSEA. In DNA, the CDR3 is TGCAGCGTTAAAGGGGCAGGGGAGGTCTATGGCTACACCTTC. It translates to CSVKGAGEVYGYTF.

This clonotype showed up just a few times. The chain uses TRBV6-1 and TRBJ1-2; D is uncertain. The CDR3 runs 11 residues. V shed 1 base and J shed 4 bases, with 1 base lying between them. Germline CDR1 and CDR2: MNHNS and SASEGT. CDR3 protein: CASSEGYGYTF. In DNA form, the CDR3 reads TGTGCCAGCAGTGAAGGCTATGGCTACACCTTC.

The chain employs TRBV24-1 and TRBJ2-3, with TRBD2 matching over 16 bases. The trim removed 3 bases at V and 2 bases at J, leaving 10 bases unmatched. This CDR3 spans 20 amino acids. Germline CDR1 and CDR2: KGHDR and SFDVKD. CDR3 sequence reads: CATSDRRSGTSGGDTDTQYF. The CDR3 nucleotides read TGTGCCACCAGTGATAGAAGATCCGGGACTAGCGGGGGGGACACAGATACGCAGTATTTT.

The chain uses TRBV7-9 and TRBJ1-2; tentatively, D is TRBD1 (6 bases). The CDR3 has 18 residues. With 5 bases removed from V and 3 bases from J, the gap between germline ends came to 25 bases. CDR1 and CDR2 (germline): SEHNR, FQNEAQ (reference sequence). As DNA, the CDR3 is TGTGCCAGCAGCCCGAATAGGGGGAAAGTCGAGGGAGACTATGGCTACACCTTC. Translation gives CASSPNRGKVEGDYGYTF.

The chain is built from TRBV5-1 and TRBJ2-2; TRBD1 matches at 10 bases. Germline-derived CDR1 and CDR2 are SGHRS and YFSETQ. V lost 4 bases, J lost 3 bases, and 6 bases stayed unmatched. The CDR3 runs 16 residues. The CDR3 is CASSQTGGSDTGELFF. The DNA for the CDR3 is TGCGCCAGCAGCCAGACAGGGGGCTCGGACACCGGGGAGCTGTTTTTT.